The rows below give T cell receptor beta chains drawn from one sample of a study of control samples from healthy donors and cancer patients. This table comes from immunoSEQ multiplex PCR, and its TCRdb copy is limited to in-frame clones, with some not included. The data show fewer than 85,000 clones, 91% seen once. Input material: blood. These receptors all stem from a man aged 25-45 years in good health. Both conserved end residues are part of each CDR3.

J: TRBJ1-5; V: TRBV15; CDR3: CATSIEPGTDNQPQHF
J: TRBJ1-1; V: TRBV2; CDR3: CASILGTEAFF
J: TRBJ2-1; V: TRBV27; CDR3: CASRLAGAYNEQFF
J: TRBJ2-2; V: TRBV7-9; CDR3: CASSFQATGELFF
J: TRBJ1-1; V: TRBV19; CDR3: CASSIDSLNTEAFF
J: TRBJ2-3; V: TRBV7-2; CDR3: CASSLGGGAADTQYF
J: TRBJ1-3; V: TRBV28; CDR3: CASRGTGLGNTIYF
J: TRBJ1-2; V: TRBV2; CDR3: CASSETPSDGYTF
J: TRBJ1-4; V: TRBV7-8; CDR3: CASSFTNEKLFF
J: TRBJ1-1; V: TRBV29-1; CDR3: CSAMTGGASTEAFF
J: TRBJ2-3; V: TRBV5-1; CDR3: CASSWGDTQYF
J: TRBJ1-1; V: TRBV19; CDR3: CASRMQGATEAFF
J: TRBJ2-5; V: TRBV27; CDR3: CASSLSGSGQGEETQYF
J: TRBJ2-5; V: TRBV7-2; CDR3: CASSLVASGGQETQYF
J: TRBJ2-5; V: TRBV15; CDR3: CATSRDDRRTETQYF
J: TRBJ2-1; V: TRBV24-1; CDR3: CATSDSRGGVYNEQFF
J: TRBJ2-7; V: TRBV11-1; CDR3: CASSSPTSGKVSMYF
J: TRBJ1-3; V: TRBV27; CDR3: CASSSRGRGGNTIYF
J: TRBJ2-7; V: TRBV10-1; CDR3: CASSSWEQYF
J: TRBJ1-2; V: TRBV13; CDR3: CASSVRGRDGYTF
J: TRBJ2-2; V: TRBV27; CDR3: CASSLLGRVNTGELFF
J: TRBJ1-5; V: TRBV15; CDR3: CATSSNPGLLSQPQHF
J: TRBJ2-6; V: TRBV4-3; CDR3: CASSQDLAGGSGANVLTF
J: TRBJ2-5; V: TRBV2; CDR3: CASSESQFGETQYF
J: TRBJ2-5; V: TRBV27; CDR3: CASRALPPFIRAETQYF
J: TRBJ2-1; V: TRBV5-1; CDR3: CASSRTFNEQFF
J: TRBJ2-3; V: TRBV4-1; CDR3: CASSPPETDTQYF